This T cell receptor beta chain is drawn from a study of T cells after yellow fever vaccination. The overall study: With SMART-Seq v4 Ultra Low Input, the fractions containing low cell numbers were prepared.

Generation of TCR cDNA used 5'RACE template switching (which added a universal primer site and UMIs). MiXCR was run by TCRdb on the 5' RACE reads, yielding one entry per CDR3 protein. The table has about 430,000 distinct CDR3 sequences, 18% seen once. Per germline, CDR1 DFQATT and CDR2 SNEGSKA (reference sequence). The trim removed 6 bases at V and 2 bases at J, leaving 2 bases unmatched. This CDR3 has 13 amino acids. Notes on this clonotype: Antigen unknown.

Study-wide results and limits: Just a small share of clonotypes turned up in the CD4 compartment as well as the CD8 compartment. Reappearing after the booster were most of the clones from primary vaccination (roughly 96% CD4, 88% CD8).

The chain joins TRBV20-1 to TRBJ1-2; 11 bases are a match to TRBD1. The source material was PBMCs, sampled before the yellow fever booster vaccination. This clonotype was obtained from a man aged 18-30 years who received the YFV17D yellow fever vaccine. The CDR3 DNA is TGCAGTGCGGACAGGGGGCTCAACTATGGCTACACCTTC. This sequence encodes CSADRGLNYGYTF.